This T cell receptor beta chain was identified in a study of T cells expressing NK-cell markers (dated by TCRdb to between 2020 and 2021). Describing the broader study: TCR beta-chain repertoires were profiled in sorted CD3+CD56+NKG2C+, CD3+CD56+NKG2C- and CD3+CD56-NKG2C+ T-cell subsets from fewer than 10 donors. Illumina HiSeq 2000/2500, MiSeq or NextSeq was used to sequence libraries as 2 x 150 bp reads. Of the eight sequenced donors, seven were found to be HCMV-seropositive and one was found to be HCMV-seronegative. The study sequenced eight donors, all healthy volunteers chosen at random: three men and five women.

The sequencer listed for this sample is Illumina HiSeq 2000. TCR beta cDNA libraries were prepared using 5'RACE template switching, which introduced a universal primer site and unique molecular identifiers. Priming for cDNA synthesis came from the TCR beta constant segment, and two successive PCR amplification steps followed. In the original analysis: MIGEC was used to demultiplex reads and group reads by UMI, and MiTCR was used to assemble and quantify clonotypes. To remove erroneous sequences, TCR cDNA sequences were retained only when supported by two or more reads. The tcR package was used for downstream repertoire analysis, with clonotypes matched between fractions based on CDR3 nucleotide sequence plus V segment. VDJmatch was used to annotate antigen specificity against VDJdb, with one amino acid substitution allowed in CDR3. TCRdb reprocessed the reads, so every CDR3 protein sequence counts as one entry and DNA is not shown. The authors' filters were not applied to this entry. For this sample, the table gives approximately 550,000 distinct CDR3 sequences. The ten largest clones take up approximately 3.6% of the sample.

A commercial ELISA kit detecting HCMV-specific IgG in serum was used to determine HCMV serostatus. Peripheral blood mononuclear cells were isolated from blood by Ficoll density gradient centrifugation. About this clonotype: No antigen is known for it.

Including the terminal cysteine and phenylalanine, the CDR3 comprises 15 residues. No coding sequence is recorded. Taken from the germline V gene (reference sequence), the CDR1 and CDR2 loops are GTSNPN and SVGIG. Points the paper makes about the study in general: In six donors, the dominant CD3+CD56+NKG2C+ clonotypes ranked among the top 10 CD8+ clonotypes, making up roughly 1.0-8% of CD8+ T cells. Whether the expanded NKG2C-expressing T cell clones were specific for HCMV antigens remained unclear. Those dominant clonotypes were again the most abundant among CD3+CD56-NKG2C+ cells in several donors, at about 28.3-60.1%.

This TCR derives from a young man in good health. Donor details come from another sample of the same person, matched by shared clones. The material sequenced was blood T cells: a sorted CD56 or NKG2C T cell subset, CD4+ or CD8+ T cells, or bulk PBMC T cells (not recorded which). In this chain, TRBV30 is recombined with TRBJ2-5; TCRdb's D call of TRBD2 is untestable without DNA. The CDR3 is CAWSRGGRAAETQYF.